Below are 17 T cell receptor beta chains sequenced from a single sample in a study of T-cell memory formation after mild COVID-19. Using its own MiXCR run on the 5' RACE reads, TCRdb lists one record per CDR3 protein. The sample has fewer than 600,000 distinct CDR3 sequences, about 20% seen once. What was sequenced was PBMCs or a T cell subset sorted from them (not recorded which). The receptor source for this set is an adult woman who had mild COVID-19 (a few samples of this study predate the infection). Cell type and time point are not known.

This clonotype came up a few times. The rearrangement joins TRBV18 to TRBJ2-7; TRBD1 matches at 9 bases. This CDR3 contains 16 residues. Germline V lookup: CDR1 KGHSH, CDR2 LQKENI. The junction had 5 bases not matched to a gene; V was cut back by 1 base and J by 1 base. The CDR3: CASSPLGTGQSYEQYF. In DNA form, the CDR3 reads TGTGCCAGCTCACCACTCGGGACAGGGCAGTCCTACGAGCAGTACTTC.

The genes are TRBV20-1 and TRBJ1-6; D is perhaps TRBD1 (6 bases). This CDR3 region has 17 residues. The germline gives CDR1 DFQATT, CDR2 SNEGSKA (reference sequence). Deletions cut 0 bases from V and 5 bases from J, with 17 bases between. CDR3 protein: CSARDRRAGVHNSPLHF. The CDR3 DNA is TGCAGTGCTAGAGATCGGAGGGCAGGGGTACATAATTCACCCCTCCACTTT.

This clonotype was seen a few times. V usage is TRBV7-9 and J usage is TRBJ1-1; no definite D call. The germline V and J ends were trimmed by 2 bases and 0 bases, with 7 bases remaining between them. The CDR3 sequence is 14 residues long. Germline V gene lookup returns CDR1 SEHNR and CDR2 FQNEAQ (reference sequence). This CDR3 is CASSLTQLNTEAFF. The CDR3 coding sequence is TGTGCCAGCAGCTTAACCCAGCTGAACACTGAAGCTTTCTTT.

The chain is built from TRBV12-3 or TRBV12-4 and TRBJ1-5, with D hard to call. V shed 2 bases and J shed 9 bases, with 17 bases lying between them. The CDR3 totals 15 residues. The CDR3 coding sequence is TGTGCCAGCAGTTTAAGCTTTGGGTCGGATCGGCCCCAGCATTTT. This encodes CASSLSFGSDRPQHF.

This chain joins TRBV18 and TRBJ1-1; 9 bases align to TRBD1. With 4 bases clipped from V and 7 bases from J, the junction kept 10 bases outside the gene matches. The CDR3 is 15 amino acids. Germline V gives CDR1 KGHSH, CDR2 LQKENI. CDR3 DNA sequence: TGTGCCAGCTCACTCCCGGGACAGGGTGTCAATGAAGCTTTCTTT. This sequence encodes CASSLPGQGVNEAFF. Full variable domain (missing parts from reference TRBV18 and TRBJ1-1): NAGVMQNPRHLVRRRGQEARLRCSPMKGHSHVYWYRQLPEEGLKFMVYLQKENIIDESGMPKERFSAEFPKEGPSILRIQQVVRGDSAAYFCASSLPGQGVNEAFFGQGTRLTVV.

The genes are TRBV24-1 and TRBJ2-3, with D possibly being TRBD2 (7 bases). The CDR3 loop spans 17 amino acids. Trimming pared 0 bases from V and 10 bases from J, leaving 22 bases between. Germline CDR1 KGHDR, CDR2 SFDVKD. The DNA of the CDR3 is TGTGCCACCAGTGATTTGTGGCGGGGGCCCGCGGCGGGATCGCAGTATTTT. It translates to CATSDLWRGPAAGSQYF.

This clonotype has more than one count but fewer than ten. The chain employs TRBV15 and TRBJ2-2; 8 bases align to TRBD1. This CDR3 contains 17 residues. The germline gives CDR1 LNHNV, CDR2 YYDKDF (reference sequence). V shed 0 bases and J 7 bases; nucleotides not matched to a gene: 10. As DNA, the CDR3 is TGTGCCACCAGCAGAGATGGGCAGGGGGCGCGAGGCGGGGAGCTGTTTTTT. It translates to CATSRDGQGARGGELFF. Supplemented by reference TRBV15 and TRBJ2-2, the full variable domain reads DAMVIQNPRYQVTQFGKPVTLSCSQTLNHNVMYWYQQKSSQAPKLLFHYYDKDFNNEADTPDNFQSRRPNTSFCFLDIRSPGLGDTAMYLCATSRDGQGARGGELFFGEGSRLTVL.

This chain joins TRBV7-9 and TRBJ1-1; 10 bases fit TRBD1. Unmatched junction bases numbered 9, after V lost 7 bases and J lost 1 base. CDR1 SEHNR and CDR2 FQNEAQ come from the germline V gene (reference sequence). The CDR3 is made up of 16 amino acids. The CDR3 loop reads CASTPLGTGANTEAFF. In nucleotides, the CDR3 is TGTGCCAGCACCCCACTCGGGACAGGGGCGAACACTGAAGCTTTCTTT.

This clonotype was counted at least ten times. The CDR3 region is CASSLGLTSAYNEQFF. The CDR3 coding sequence is TGTGCCAGCAGCTTGGGTTTGACTAGCGCCTACAATGAGCAGTTCTTC. The chain couples TRBV5-5 to TRBJ2-1; 8 bases map to TRBD2. The V gene end was trimmed by 0 bases and the J gene end by 2 bases; junction bases not matched to a gene: 4. The CDR3 extends over 16 amino acids. The germline V gene has CDR1 SGHKS and CDR2 YYEKEE (reference sequence). Looking up the rest from reference TRBV5-5 and TRBJ2-1 gives the full variable domain: DAGVTQSPTHLIKTRGQQVTLRCSPISGHKSVSWYQQVLGQGPQFIFQYYEKEERGRGNFPDRFSARQFPNYSSELNVNALLLGDSALYLCASSLGLTSAYNEQFFGPGTRLTVL.

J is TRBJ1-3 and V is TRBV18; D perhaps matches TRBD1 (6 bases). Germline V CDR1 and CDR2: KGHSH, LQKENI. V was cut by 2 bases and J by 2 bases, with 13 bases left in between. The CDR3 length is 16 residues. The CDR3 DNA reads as TGTGCCAGCTCACCAAGTGGGCAGGGGCCTGGAAACACCATATATTTT. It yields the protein CASSPSGQGPGNTIYF.

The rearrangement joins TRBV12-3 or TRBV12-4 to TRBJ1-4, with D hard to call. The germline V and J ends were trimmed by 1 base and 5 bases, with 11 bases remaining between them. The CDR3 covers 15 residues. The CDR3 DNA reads TGTGCCAGCAGTTTAGACCGGGCCCTGAATGAAAAACTGTTTTTT. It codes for CASSLDRALNEKLFF.

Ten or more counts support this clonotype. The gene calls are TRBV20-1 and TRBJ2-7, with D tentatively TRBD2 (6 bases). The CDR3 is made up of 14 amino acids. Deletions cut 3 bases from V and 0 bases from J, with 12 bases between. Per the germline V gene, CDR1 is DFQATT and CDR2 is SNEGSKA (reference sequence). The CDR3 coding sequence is TGCAGTGCTAGTGCGGGGTTGGGCTCCTACGAGCAGTACTTC. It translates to CSASAGLGSYEQYF.

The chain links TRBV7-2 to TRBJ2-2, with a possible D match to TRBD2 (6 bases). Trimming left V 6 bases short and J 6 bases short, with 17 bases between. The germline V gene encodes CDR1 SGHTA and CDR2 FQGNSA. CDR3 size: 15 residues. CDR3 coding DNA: TGTGCCAGCAGAAATTCCGGGACTCTAGCCGGGGAGCTGTTTTTT. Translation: CASRNSGTLAGELFF.

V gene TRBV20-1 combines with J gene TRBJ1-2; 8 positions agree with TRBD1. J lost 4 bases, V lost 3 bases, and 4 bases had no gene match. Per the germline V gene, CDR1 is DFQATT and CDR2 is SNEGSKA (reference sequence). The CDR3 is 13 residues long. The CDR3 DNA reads TGCAGTGCTAGGGACAGGGAATTCTATGGCTACACCTTC. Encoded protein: CSARDREFYGYTF.

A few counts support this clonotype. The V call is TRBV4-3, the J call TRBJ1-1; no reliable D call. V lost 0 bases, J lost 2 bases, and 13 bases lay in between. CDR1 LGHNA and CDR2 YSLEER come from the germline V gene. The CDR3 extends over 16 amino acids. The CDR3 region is CASSQDSKGINTEAFF. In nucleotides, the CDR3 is TGCGCCAGCAGCCAAGATTCGAAGGGTATAAACACTGAAGCTTTCTTT.

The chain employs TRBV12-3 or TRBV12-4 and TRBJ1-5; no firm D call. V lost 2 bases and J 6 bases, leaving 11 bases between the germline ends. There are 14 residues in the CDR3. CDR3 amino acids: CASSLRSETQPQHF. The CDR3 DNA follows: TGTGCCAGCAGTTTAAGATCGGAGACTCAGCCCCAGCATTTT.

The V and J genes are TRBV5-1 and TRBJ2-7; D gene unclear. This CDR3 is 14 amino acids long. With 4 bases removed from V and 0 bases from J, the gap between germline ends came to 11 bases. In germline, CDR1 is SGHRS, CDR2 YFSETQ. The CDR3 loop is CASSANSISYEQYF. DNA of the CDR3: TGCGCCAGCAGCGCCAACAGTATCTCCTACGAGCAGTACTTC.